This T cell receptor beta chain was documented in a study of radiotherapy plus CTLA-4 blockade in lung cancer. The data were produced by immunoSEQ multiplex PCR, yet TCRdb's version contains in-frame clones alone and is incomplete. This repertoire shows approximately 82,000 clones, approximately 80% found once; its top ten account for about 14%. The count of this clone is one. Its antigen is as yet unknown. Each patient with chemo-refractory metastatic non-small-cell lung cancer was treated with focal radiation plus CTLA-4 blockade using ipilimumab. Study-level results: Tumor-origin TCR clones grew in blood after radiotherapy plus ipilimumab. According to reports, early shifts in blood T cell clones, alongside interferon-beta, forecast response most accurately.

The TCR was taken from a human donor with non-small cell lung cancer that progressed on radiotherapy plus ipilimumab. This specimen consisted of peripheral blood, obtained from a patient treated with radiotherapy plus ipilimumab.

CDR3 protein: CASSEGAFTGELFF. The CDR3 nucleotides read TGTGCCAGCAGTGAGGGGGCATTCACCGGGGAGCTGTTTTTT. The chain uses TRBV6-7 and TRBJ2-2, with 7 bases matching TRBD1. TRBV6-7 is given ORF status, its function remaining uncertain. The junction had 4 bases not matched to a gene; V was cut back by 5 bases and J by 4 bases. The CDR3 is 14 residues long.